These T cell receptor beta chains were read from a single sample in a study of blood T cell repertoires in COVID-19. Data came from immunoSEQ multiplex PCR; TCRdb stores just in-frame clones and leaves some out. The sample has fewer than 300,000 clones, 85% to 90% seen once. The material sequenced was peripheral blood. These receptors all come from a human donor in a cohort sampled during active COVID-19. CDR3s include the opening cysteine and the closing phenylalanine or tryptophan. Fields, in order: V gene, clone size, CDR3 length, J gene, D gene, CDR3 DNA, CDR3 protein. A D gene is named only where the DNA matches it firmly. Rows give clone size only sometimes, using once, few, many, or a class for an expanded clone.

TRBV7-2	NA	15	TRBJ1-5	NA	TGTGCCAGCAGCTTAGAACTAAGTTGGGATCAGCCCCAGCATTTT	CASSLELSWDQPQHF
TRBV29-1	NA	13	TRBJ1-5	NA	TGCAGCGTCGACCAGGGCCTGAATCAGCCCCAGCATTTT	CSVDQGLNQPQHF
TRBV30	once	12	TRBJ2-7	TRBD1	TGTGCCTGGAGAGACAGGGCCTACGAGCAGTACTTC	CAWRDRAYEQYF
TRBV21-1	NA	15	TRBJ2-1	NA	TGTGCCAGCAGCAACAACTTAGCGGGATTGAATGAGCAGTTCTTC	CASSNNLAGLNEQFF
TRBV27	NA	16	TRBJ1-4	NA	TGTGCCAGCAGCCTTCTTTCGGACCAGGGATCTAGTAAACTGTTTTTT	CASSLLSDQGSSKLFF
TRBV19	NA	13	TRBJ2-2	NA	TGTGCCAGTAGGCAGGGGAAGGGCGGGGAGCTGTTTTTT	CASRQGKGGELFF
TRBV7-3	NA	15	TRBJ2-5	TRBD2	TGTGCCAGCAGCTTGACTAGCGGGAGATCTGAGACCCAGTACTTC	CASSLTSGRSETQYF
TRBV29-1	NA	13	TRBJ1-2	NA	TGCAGCGTTGAGGCTCCAACCAAGTATGGCTACACCTTC	CSVEAPTKYGYTF
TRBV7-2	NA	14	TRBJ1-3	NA	TGTGCCAGCAGCTCTCAGGGATCTGGAAACACCATATATTTT	CASSSQGSGNTIYF
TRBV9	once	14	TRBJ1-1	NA	TGTGCCAGCAGCGTAGGGTCGGTCGGCACTGAAGCTTTCTTT	CASSVGSVGTEAFF
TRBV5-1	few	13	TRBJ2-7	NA	TGCGCCAGCAGCCGCGGGCCGGACTACGAGCAGTACTTC	CASSRGPDYEQYF
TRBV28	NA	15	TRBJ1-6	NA	TGTGCCAGCAGTTTGGCCGACCGGGGTAATTCACCCCTCCACTTT	CASSLADRGNSPLHF
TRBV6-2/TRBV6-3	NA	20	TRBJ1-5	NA	TGTGCCAGCAGTCGGGACGTGGGAGGACGGTCTATTCTCACTAATCAGCCCCAGCATTTT	CASSRDVGGRSILTNQPQHF
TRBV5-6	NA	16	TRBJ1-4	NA	TGTGCCAGCAGCTTGACCTCGGTGAGGGTCGGGGAAAAACTGTTTTTT	CASSLTSVRVGEKLFF
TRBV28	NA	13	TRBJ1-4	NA	TGTGCCAGCACAGGAGGGTTGTATGAAAAACTGTTTTTT	CASTGGLYEKLFF
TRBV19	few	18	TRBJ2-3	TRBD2	TGTGCCAGTAGCATGAGAACCGCGAGCGGGAGGGCCTCATATACGCAGTATTTT	CASSMRTASGRASYTQYF
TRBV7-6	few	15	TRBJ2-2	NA	TGTGCCAGCAGCCTCAGGTCCGCGGGCACCGGGGAGCTGTTTTTT	CASSLRSAGTGELFF
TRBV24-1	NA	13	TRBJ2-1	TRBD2	TGTGCCTCAGGACTAGCGTATTCCAATGAGCAGTTCTTC	CASGLAYSNEQFF
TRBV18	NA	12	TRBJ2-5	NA	TGTGCCAGCTCACAAAACAGAGAGACCCAGTACTTC	CASSQNRETQYF
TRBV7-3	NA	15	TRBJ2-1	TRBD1	TGTGCCAGCAGCTTAGGACCGACAGGGAACAATGAGCAGTTCTTC	CASSLGPTGNNEQFF
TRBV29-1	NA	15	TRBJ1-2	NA	TGCAGCGTTAAGGCCCCGAGAGGGACTAACTATGGCTACACCTTC	CSVKAPRGTNYGYTF
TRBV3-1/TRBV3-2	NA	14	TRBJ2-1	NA	TGTGCCAGCAGCCATACGGCCTACGGGAATGAGCAGTTCTTC	CASSHTAYGNEQFF
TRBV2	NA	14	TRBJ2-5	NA	TGTGCCAGCAGTGCTTCAGGGGTCTATTCGACCCAGTACTTC	CASSASGVYSTQYF